The 27 T cell receptor beta chains reported below all come from one sample, sequenced in a study of beta chain features in type 1 diabetes. Study-level results: In all four CD4+ subsets, TCRB CDR3 length was significantly, moderately reduced in type 1 diabetes.

These receptors' targets are unknown. Every bit of the isolated RNA underwent reverse transcription, so sequencing read expressed TCRB transcripts. Repertoires were generated with immunoSEQ multiplex PCR, while TCRdb's copy carries only in-frame clones and drops some. The table has 600,000 to 700,000 clones, 9.5% to 15% seen once. Sequencing was performed on naive CD4+ T cells from blood. The receptors were gathered from a man aged 25-45 years with type 1 diabetes.

This chain links TRBV6-6 with TRBJ2-3; D perhaps matches TRBD1 (6 bases). This CDR3 has 13 amino acids. Trimming left V 6 bases short and J 0 bases short, with 7 bases between. In germline, CDR1 is MNHNY, CDR2 SVGAGI (reference sequence). The CDR3, as DNA: TGTGCCAGCAGACAGGGTAGCACAGATACGCAGTATTTT. This gives the protein CASRQGSTDTQYF.

V usage is TRBV19 and J usage is TRBJ2-5, with D perhaps TRBD1 (7 bases). V lost 8 bases to trimming and J lost 2 bases, with 18 bases between them. Germline V gene data show CDR1 as LNHDA and CDR2 as SQIVND (reference sequence). CDR3 length equals 15 residues. The CDR3 DNA reads as TGTGCCAGTTCCCCAGGGGGGTCCTGGCAAGAGACCCAGTACTTC. It is translated as CASSPGGSWQETQYF. Filled out from reference TRBV19 and TRBJ2-5, the complete variable domain reads DGGITQSPKYLFRKEGQNVTLSCEQNLNHDAMYWYRQDPGQGLRLIYYSQIVNDFQKGDIAEGYSVSREKKESFPLTVTSAQKNPTAFYLCASSPGGSWQETQYFGPGTRLLVL.

V gene TRBV28 combines with J gene TRBJ1-2; TRBD1 is a possible D gene (5 bases). CDR1 MDHEN and CDR2 SYDVKM come from the germline V gene. The CDR3 contains 14 residues. V shed 6 bases and J shed 3 bases, with 14 bases lying between them. In DNA, the CDR3 is TGTGCCAGCAGCCTCGCGGGGCGAGACTATGGCTACACCTTC. This encodes CASSLAGRDYGYTF.

This clone was seen a handful of times. V gene TRBV7-9 combines with J gene TRBJ2-1; 9 bases line up with TRBD1. The CDR3 is made up of 19 amino acids. V gave up 7 bases and J gave up 5 bases; unmatched junction bases: 21. Germline loops: CDR1 SEHNR, CDR2 FQNEAQ (reference sequence). The CDR3 protein is CASTSRGDRARGDNNEQFF. CDR3 coding DNA: TGTGCCAGCACCTCCCGGGGGGACAGGGCCCGCGGGGACAACAATGAGCAGTTCTTC.

The chain has TRBV10-3 and TRBJ2-6; 7 positions match TRBD1. Per the germline V gene, CDR1 is ENHRY and CDR2 is SYGVKD. Trimming took 11 bases from V and 4 from J; bases not matched to a gene: 17. The CDR3 sequence is 17 residues long. This CDR3 is CAAETGASSFGANVLTF. The DNA of the CDR3 is TGTGCCGCGGAAACAGGGGCGTCCTCCTTCGGGGCCAACGTCCTGACTTTC.

The J gene is TRBJ1-2, the V gene TRBV4-2, with D possibly TRBD1 on 6 matching bases. V was cut by 1 base and J by 6 bases, with 18 bases left in between. This CDR3 comprises 16 residues. The germline CDR1 and CDR2 sequences are LGHNA and YNFKEQ. This chain's CDR3 is CASSQVGGARYDGYTF. The CDR3 nucleotides read TGTGCCAGCAGCCAAGTAGGGGGGGCGAGGTACGATGGCTACACCTTC.

The chain couples TRBV19 to TRBJ2-2; 11 bases are shared with TRBD1. The germline V gene has CDR1 LNHDA and CDR2 SQIVND (reference sequence). The CDR3 has 15 amino acids. J lost 7 bases, V lost 7 bases, and 8 bases had no gene match. Here the CDR3 reads CASTYGTGGIGELFF. The CDR3 DNA follows: TGTGCCAGTACCTACGGGACAGGGGGGATCGGGGAGCTGTTTTTT.

The genes are TRBV7-9 and TRBJ2-6, with 8 bases aligning to TRBD2. Germline-derived CDR1 and CDR2 are SEHNR and FQNEAQ (reference sequence). The CDR3 runs 18 residues. The J segment lost 0 bases and the V segment lost 5 bases, leaving 9 bases of the junction unmatched. CDR3 amino acids: CASSPREGLISGANVLTF. CDR3 nucleotides: TGTGCCAGCAGCCCCCGGGAGGGTCTGATCTCTGGGGCCAACGTCCTGACTTTC.

The rearrangement uses TRBV5-4 and TRBJ2-6; possibly TRBD1 for D (5 bases). Trimming stripped 0 bases from V and 0 bases from J, with 10 bases between. The length of the CDR3 is 17 residues. Per the germline V gene, CDR1 is SGHNT and CDR2 is YYREEE (reference sequence). CDR3 residues: CASSLVVGASGANVLTF. CDR3 in DNA: TGTGCCAGCAGCTTGGTCGTAGGGGCCTCTGGGGCCAACGTCCTGACTTTC.

The chain employs TRBV20-1 and TRBJ2-5; D call uncertain. CDR1 is DFQATT, CDR2 SNEGSKA, per germline (reference sequence). The CDR3 totals 9 residues. The V end lost 7 bases, the J end lost 2 bases, and 2 bases lay between the germline ends. Written as DNA, the CDR3 is TGCAGTGTACAAGAGACCCAGTACTTC. It codes for CSVQETQYF.

V gene TRBV4-2 combines with J gene TRBJ2-3; 12 bases are a match to TRBD2. The junction had 1 base not matched to a gene; V was cut back by 4 bases and J by 2 bases. The germline V gene encodes CDR1 LGHNA and CDR2 YNFKEQ. This CDR3 region has 15 residues. CDR3 coding DNA: TGTGCCAGCAGCCGGACTAGCGGGGTCACAGATACGCAGTATTTT. Amino acid sequence: CASSRTSGVTDTQYF.

This clone was found a few times. CDR3 residues: CASSSRSGSYNEQFF. CDR3 bases: TGTGCCAGCAGTTCCCGATCGGGCTCCTACAATGAGCAGTTCTTC. The rearrangement uses TRBV2 and TRBJ2-1; D is unclear. This CDR3 spans 15 amino acids. Trimming left V 5 bases short and J 0 bases short, with 11 bases between. CDR1 SNHLY and CDR2 FYNNEI come from the germline V gene.

The chain is built from TRBV4-1 and TRBJ2-4; D not certain. This CDR3 is built from 13 residues. Looked up from germline, CDR1 is MGHRA and CDR2 is YSYEKL. V was cut by 0 bases and J by 8 bases, with 8 bases left in between. CDR3 bases: TGCGCCAGCAGCCAAGAATCCAAGGACATTCAGTACTTC. It translates to CASSQESKDIQYF.

This clone has more than one count but fewer than ten. The chain has TRBV2 and TRBJ1-1, with TRBD1 identical over 7 bases. The CDR3 has 16 amino acids. J gave up 5 bases and V 4 bases, and 13 bases lay outside the gene matches. In germline, CDR1 is SNHLY, CDR2 FYNNEI. CDR3 loop: CASSGHRVQDRTEAFF. The CDR3 DNA sequence: TGTGCCAGCAGTGGACACCGAGTACAGGACAGGACTGAAGCTTTCTTT.

The chain uses TRBV5-1 and TRBJ1-4; perhaps TRBD1 as D (5 bases). The V gene's germline CDR1 is SGHRS and CDR2 YFSETQ. There are 19 residues in the CDR3. V was clipped by 3 bases and J by 0 bases, with 21 bases between them. DNA for the CDR3: TGCGCCAGCAGCTCGAGCGGCGGGGGAAGTGCTGCAACTAATGAAAAACTGTTTTTT. This codes for CASSSSGGGSAATNEKLFF. Based on the CDR3 plus reference TRBV5-1 and TRBJ1-4, the full variable domain is KAGVTQTPRYLIKTRGQQVTLSCSPISGHRSVSWYQQTPGQGLQFLFEYFSETQRNKGNFPGRFSGRQFSNSRSEMNVSTLELGDSALYLCASSSSGGGSAATNEKLFFGSGTQLSVL.

The genes are TRBV7-9 and TRBJ2-5; the D is unclear. This CDR3 is built from 16 residues. CDR1 is SEHNR and CDR2 is FQNEAQ in the germline V gene (reference sequence). V was pared by 5 bases and J by 1 base, with 17 bases between. CDR3 loop: CASSPLLHDFQETQYF. The CDR3 nucleotides are TGTGCCAGCAGCCCGCTACTTCACGATTTCCAAGAGACCCAGTACTTC.

CDR3 amino acids: CASSPAELAKNIQYF. In nucleotides, the CDR3 is TGTGCCAGCTCACCGGCAGAACTAGCCAAAAACATTCAGTACTTC. This sequence joins TRBV18 and TRBJ2-4; no clear D. CDR1 and CDR2 from the germline V gene are KGHSH and LQKENI. The CDR3 runs 15 residues. Trimming left V 3 bases short and J 0 bases short, with 9 bases between.

This sequence joins TRBV6-6 and TRBJ2-7; D not certain. Germline V gene lookup returns CDR1 MNHNY and CDR2 SVGAGI (reference sequence). Trimming took 4 bases from V and 0 from J, leaving 7 bases between them. The CDR3 has 13 residues. The CDR3 sequence: CASSLAASYEQYF. CDR3 in DNA: TGTGCCAGCAGTTTAGCAGCCTCCTACGAGCAGTACTTC.

This chain uses TRBV7-8 with TRBJ2-1; 11 bases line up with TRBD2. The CDR3 loop spans 14 amino acids. V lost 8 bases, J lost 5 bases, and 5 bases stayed unmatched. CDR1 and CDR2 (germline): SGHVS, FQNEAQ. The CDR3 bases are TGTGCCAGCGTAAAACTAGCGGGGGACAATGAGCAGTTCTTC. Translation gives CASVKLAGDNEQFF.

This clone was seen only a few times. The chain employs TRBV15 and TRBJ2-5; D is undetermined. The CDR3 is 10 residues long. Looked up from germline, CDR1 is LNHNV and CDR2 is YYDKDF (reference sequence). The V end was cut by 5 bases, the J end by 2 bases, with 0 bases between. In DNA, the CDR3 is TGTGCCACCAGCCAAGAGACCCAGTACTTC. Translated, it gives CATSQETQYF.

This chain joins TRBV19 and TRBJ1-5; D is ambiguous. Germline-derived CDR1 and CDR2 are LNHDA and SQIVND (reference sequence). Trimming stripped 4 bases from V and 5 bases from J, with 12 bases between. The CDR3 is 14 residues long. As DNA, the CDR3 is TGTGCCAGTAGTAAGGATTCATGGGATCAGCCCCAGCATTTT. Residues: CASSKDSWDQPQHF. Drawing the rest from reference TRBV19 and TRBJ1-5, the complete variable domain is DGGITQSPKYLFRKEGQNVTLSCEQNLNHDAMYWYRQDPGQGLRLIYYSQIVNDFQKGDIAEGYSVSREKKESFPLTVTSAQKNPTAFYLCASSKDSWDQPQHFGDGTRLSIL.

CDR3 DNA: TGCGCCAGTAGAAGGACCTCTACCAGGAGTGAAAAACTGTTTTTT. This encodes CASRRTSTRSEKLFF. The chain carries TRBV23-1 and TRBJ1-4; D unresolved. TRBV23-1 carries the ORF label, with uncertain function. Deletions cut 9 bases from V and 7 bases from J, with 21 bases between. CDR3 length: 15 residues.

There are a few counts of this clone. The chain combines TRBV28 with TRBJ2-5, with D perhaps given as TRBD1 or TRBD2 (5 bases each). The CDR3 is 12 amino acids. The germline V and J ends were trimmed by 2 bases and 6 bases, with 7 bases remaining between them. CDR1 MDHEN and CDR2 SYDVKM come from the germline V gene. The CDR3 region has the DNA TGTGCCAGCAGTTTACAGGGACAGACCCAGTACTTC. This codes for CASSLQGQTQYF.

A few counts support this clone. This sequence joins TRBV14 and TRBJ2-1; 8 bases match TRBD1. The CDR3 is 14 residues long. V was pared by 5 bases and J by 7 bases, with 7 bases of the junction left unmatched. The germline V gene encodes CDR1 SGHDN and CDR2 FVKESK. The DNA for the CDR3 is TGTGCCAGCAGCAAGGGTCGACAGGGGAATGAGCAGTTCTTC. Its protein product is CASSKGRQGNEQFF.

A single count supports this clone. V is TRBV9 and J is TRBJ1-3; D is unresolved. Germline lookup yields CDR1 SGDLS and CDR2 YYNGEE. Trimming stripped 0 bases from V and 4 bases from J, with 11 bases between. This CDR3 region has 15 residues. DNA for the CDR3: TGTGCCAGCAGCGTAGGAGGGATTAGCGGAAACACCATATATTTT. Translating gives CASSVGGISGNTIYF. Supplemented by reference TRBV9 and TRBJ1-3, the full variable domain reads DSGVTQTPKHLITATGQRVTLRCSPRSGDLSVYWYQQSLDQGLQFLIQYYNGEERAKGNILERFSAQQFPDLHSELNLSSLELGDSALYFCASSVGGISGNTIYFGEGSWLTVV.

The rearrangement links TRBV4-2 to TRBJ2-5, with D unresolved. There are 16 residues in the CDR3. The germline V gene encodes CDR1 LGHNA and CDR2 YNFKEQ. V shed 1 base and J shed 0 bases, with 12 bases lying between them. This chain's CDR3 is CASSQGKKEYQETQYF. As DNA, the CDR3 is TGTGCCAGCAGCCAAGGAAAGAAAGAGTACCAAGAGACCCAGTACTTC.

The V gene is TRBV9, the J gene TRBJ1-2; 9 bases match TRBD1. V shed 2 bases, J shed 7 bases, and the junction held 12 bases outside the gene matches. This CDR3 contains 16 residues. Germline CDR1 SGDLS, CDR2 YYNGEE. As DNA, the CDR3 is TGTGCCAGCAGCGTCACACCGGGACAGGGTTACGGTGGCTACACCTTC. It specifies CASSVTPGQGYGGYTF.